What follows are 4 T cell receptor beta chains derived from one specimen sequenced in a study of lymphopenia after photon versus proton radiotherapy. TCRdb keeps only in-frame clones here, not all; method: immunoSEQ multiplex PCR. This sample has about 160,000 clones, with 75% to 90% found just once. The source was peripheral blood, collected from a patient treated with photon-based radiotherapy. These receptors were collected from a man aged 45 to 65 with gastric cancer.

The chain has TRBV5-4 and TRBJ1-2; weak D call: TRBD1 (5 bases). Germline assignment: CDR1 SGHNT and CDR2 YYREEE (reference sequence). CDR3 length: 16 amino acids. V shed 3 bases and J shed 2 bases, with 17 bases lying between them. CDR3 in DNA: TGTGCCAGCAGCTCCATTCGCAGGGAGAGGAACTATGGCTACACCTTC. Its protein product is CASSSIRRERNYGYTF. The full variable domain, in which reference TRBV5-4 and TRBJ1-2 provide the parts outside the CDR3, is ETGVTQSPTHLIKTRGQQVTLRCSSQSGHNTVSWYQQALGQGPQFIFQYYREEENGRGNFPPRFSGLQFPNYSSELNVNALELDDSALYLCASSSIRRERNYGYTFGSGTRLTVV.

V and J are TRBV9 and TRBJ1-1, with D unclear. V was trimmed by 3 bases and J by 5 bases, leaving 14 bases between them. Germline CDR1 reads SGDLS; CDR2 reads YYNGEE. The CDR3 length is 14 residues. CDR3 loop: CASSGPRGNTEAFF. The CDR3 DNA reads as TGTGCCAGCAGCGGACCTCGAGGGAATACTGAAGCTTTCTTT.

The genes are TRBV18 and TRBJ2-5, with D perhaps TRBD2 (6 bases). The germline CDR1 and CDR2 sequences are KGHSH and LQKENI. V lost 6 bases to trimming and J lost 1 base, with 12 bases between them. The length of the CDR3 is 14 residues. CDR3 residues: CASSPTRVQETQYF. DNA of the CDR3: TGTGCCAGCTCCCCGACTAGGGTCCAAGAGACCCAGTACTTC. Together with reference TRBV18 and TRBJ2-5, the CDR3 gives the full variable domain: NAGVMQNPRHLVRRRGQEARLRCSPMKGHSHVYWYRQLPEEGLKFMVYLQKENIIDESGMPKERFSAEFPKEGPSILRIQQVVRGDSAAYFCASSPTRVQETQYFGPGTRLLVL.

The genes are TRBV5-6 and TRBJ1-2; D not resolved. Trimming removed 0 bases at V and 2 bases at J, with 17 bases between. This CDR3 spans 17 amino acids. Germline CDR1 and CDR2: SGHDT and YYEEEE. CDR3 DNA sequence: TGTGCCAGCAGCTTGGGGCGGTCAGGCGACTTCAACTATGGCTACACCTTC. Its translation is CASSLGRSGDFNYGYTF. The variable domain in full, with the rest retrieved from reference TRBV5-6 and TRBJ1-2, is DAGVTQSPTHLIKTRGQQVTLRCSPKSGHDTVSWYQQALGQGPQFIFQYYEEEERQRGNFPDRFSGHQFPNYSSELNVNALLLGDSALYLCASSLGRSGDFNYGYTFGSGTRLTVV.